The next 14 T cell receptor beta chains were all read from a single sample in a study of blood T cell repertoires in COVID-19. Sequencing was performed with immunoSEQ multiplex PCR; in TCRdb, only in-frame clones are kept and a portion is missing. The sample consists of around 180,000 clones, 85% of them appearing once. Material: peripheral blood. The origin of the receptors is a person in their 70s with COVID-19, enrolled during active disease.

The CDR3 region has the DNA TGCGCCAGCAGCTGGCGACAGCCCCAGAACACCGGGGAGCTGTTTTTT. Its protein product is CASSWRQPQNTGELFF. The chain employs TRBV5-1 and TRBJ2-2; the D gene is possibly TRBD1 (5 bases). Germline CDR1 SGHRS, CDR2 YFSETQ. V dropped 3 bases and J dropped 1 base, with 13 bases sitting between them. The CDR3 is made up of 16 amino acids.

J is TRBJ2-2 and V is TRBV15, with D tentatively TRBD2 (5 bases). Germline V gene lookup returns CDR1 LNHNV and CDR2 YYDKDF (reference sequence). Deletions cut 0 bases from V and 3 bases from J, with 11 bases between. The CDR3 runs to 16 residues. This CDR3 reads CATSRDVTRDTGELFF. The CDR3 region has the DNA TGTGCCACCAGCAGAGATGTAACTAGAGACACCGGGGAGCTGTTTTTT.

The chain carries TRBV7-6 and TRBJ1-1; D unclear. The CDR3 is made up of 15 amino acids. CDR1 SGHVS and CDR2 FNYEAQ come from the germline V gene. V was cut by 3 bases and J by 3 bases, with 14 bases left in between. CDR3 region: CASSLYEGSDTEAFF. The CDR3 DNA reads TGTGCCAGCAGCTTGTATGAGGGCTCGGACACTGAAGCTTTCTTT.

The chain combines TRBV15 with TRBJ1-5; a weak D match, TRBD1 (6 bases). Germline V gene sequence: CDR1 LNHNV, CDR2 YYDKDF (reference sequence). V was clipped by 9 bases and J by 9 bases, with 18 bases between them. The CDR3 runs to 13 residues. For the CDR3, the DNA is TGTGCCACGGGGGACGGGGGGGCGCTGCCCCAGCATTTT. Translating gives CATGDGGALPQHF.

This clone came up once. The rearrangement joins TRBV7-9 to TRBJ2-7; TRBD1 matches at 10 bases. The CDR3 loop spans 14 amino acids. Germline V CDR1 and CDR2: SEHNR, FQNEAQ (reference sequence). Trimming took 6 bases from V and 5 from J; bases not matched to a gene: 7. The CDR3 here is CASRGTGTGDEQYF. The CDR3 DNA is TGTGCCAGCAGGGGAACCGGGACAGGGGACGAGCAGTACTTC.

The V and J genes are TRBV15 and TRBJ2-1; 7 bases map to TRBD2. Germline V gene lookup returns CDR1 LNHNV and CDR2 YYDKDF (reference sequence). V lost 4 bases to trimming and J lost 9 bases; unmatched junction nucleotides: 12. The CDR3 loop spans 15 amino acids. As DNA, the CDR3 is TGTGCCACCAGCAAAGGACTAGGCGCCGAGGGTGAGCAGTTCTTC. It codes for CATSKGLGAEGEQFF.

This chain uses TRBV7-9 with TRBJ2-1, with 10 bases identical to TRBD2. The germline CDR1 and CDR2 sequences are SEHNR and FQNEAQ (reference sequence). The V segment lost 5 bases and the J segment 0 bases; nucleotides outside the gene matches: 13. The CDR3 is 19 residues long. CDR3 nucleotides: TGTGCCAGCAGCCCCTTGGGCCTAGCGGGGGTTCCCTCCTACAATGAGCAGTTCTTC. The encoded protein is CASSPLGLAGVPSYNEQFF.

This clone was detected only once. This sequence joins TRBV28 and TRBJ2-7; D is possibly TRBD2 (6 bases). Germline V lookup: CDR1 MDHEN, CDR2 SYDVKM. Trimming cost V 6 bases and J 0 bases, with 15 bases left between them. The CDR3 covers 15 residues. For the CDR3, the DNA is TGTGCCAGCAGCTCCCCTAGCGAGAGCTCCTACGAGCAGTACTTC. This gives the protein CASSSPSESSYEQYF.

V and J are TRBV6-4 and TRBJ2-1; 11 nucleotides line up with TRBD2. Germline trimming cut 4 bases from V and 15 bases from J; bases unmatched to any gene: 14. This CDR3 is built from 15 residues. From germline, CDR1 is MRHNA and CDR2 SNTAGT. The CDR3 DNA reads as TGTGCCAGCAGTGCTCTAGGGGTAGCGGGAGGGCCCCTGTTCTTC. This translates into CASSALGVAGGPLFF.

The rearrangement links TRBV6-2 or TRBV6-3 to TRBJ2-3; maybe TRBD2 (6 bases). This CDR3 has 20 residues. V was pared by 0 bases and J by 0 bases, with 22 bases between. Germline CDR1 is MNHEY and CDR2 is SVGEGT. The CDR3 region has the DNA TGTGCCAGCAGTTACTCGACATTTGCGGAGGGACCCGACAGCACAGATACGCAGTATTTT. The encoded protein is CASSYSTFAEGPDSTDTQYF.

Only one count was recorded for this clone. V and J are TRBV6-1 and TRBJ2-2, with 8 bases identical to TRBD1. Per the germline V gene, CDR1 is MNHNS and CDR2 is SASEGT. V lost 2 bases and J lost 14; bases outside the gene matches: 7. The length of the CDR3 is 13 residues. The CDR3 bases are TGTGCCAGCAGTGAATTTAGAGGACAGGGACTGTTTTTT. Protein product: CASSEFRGQGLFF.

The rearrangement uses TRBV5-4 and TRBJ1-2, with a tentative D call TRBD1 (5 bases). The CDR3 spans 12 residues. V was pared by 2 bases and J by 8 bases, with 10 bases between. Germline V gene sequence: CDR1 SGHNT, CDR2 YYREEE (reference sequence). CDR3 protein: CASSLVREGYTF. For the CDR3, the DNA is TGTGCCAGCAGCTTAGTCAGGGAAGGCTACACCTTC.

The chain has TRBV11-2 and TRBJ2-1, with D perhaps matching TRBD2 (5 bases). The V end was cut by 4 bases, the J end by 10 bases, with 17 bases between. The CDR3 sequence is 14 residues long. In germline, CDR1 is SGHAT, CDR2 FQNNGV. CDR3 sequence (DNA): TGTGCCAGCAGCTCCCGGGGTGAGGCATGGGAGCAGTTCTTC. It translates to CASSSRGEAWEQFF.

The V and J genes are TRBV7-8 and TRBJ2-3, with D tentatively TRBD2 (5 bases). The CDR3 totals 14 residues. Trimming removed 3 bases at V and 8 bases at J, with 15 bases between. Germline V gene lookup returns CDR1 SGHVS and CDR2 FQNEAQ. DNA of the CDR3: TGTGCCAGCAGCTTCCGGGCGAGAGAGGGTACGCAGTATTTT. It codes for CASSFRAREGTQYF. The variable domain in full, with the rest retrieved from reference TRBV7-8 and TRBJ2-3, is GAGVSQSPRYKVAKRGQDVALRCDPISGHVSLFWYQQALGQGPEFLTYFQNEAQLDKSGLPSDRFFAERPEGSVSTLKIQRTQQEDSAVYLCASSFRAREGTQYFGPGTRLTVL.